This TCR beta chain was observed in a study of blood T cells in healthy people across ages. Study observations and caveats: Diversity estimates drawn from one million T cells were deemed underestimates. Samples with more naive T cells showed higher observed beta diversity. While age rose, TCR beta diversity per million T cells dropped in a roughly linear way. PBMCs left unsorted prevented a conclusive naive versus antigen-experienced comparison.

This clonotype has only a few counts. Its target is not known. A sample-barcoded 5' primer and a J-beta primer mix were used in a second PCR of about 7 to 12 cycles. Using its own MiXCR run on the 5' RACE reads, TCRdb lists one record per CDR3 protein. The table records about 1.1 million distinct CDR3 sequences, 35% to 45% of them present only once. This CDR3 is built from 14 residues. CDR1 is DFQATT and CDR2 is SNEGSKA in the germline V gene (reference sequence). Trimming removed 5 bases from V and 1 base from J, with 14 bases in between. The receptor comes from a man aged 18 to 29 in good health. Material: blood. J is TRBJ2-5 and V is TRBV20-1, with a possible D match to TRBD2 (7 bases). CDR3: CSAGSGTTQETQYF. As DNA, the CDR3 is TGCAGTGCTGGCAGCGGGACAACCCAAGAGACCCAGTACTTC.